This is a list of T cell receptor beta chains from one sample in a study of cytomegalovirus exposure and HLA in healthy donors. The repertoire was sequenced with immunoSEQ multiplex PCR; TCRdb's copy has only in-frame clones and lacks some. The sample features about 200,000 clones, with more than 0.95% in its top ten. The sample taken for sequencing was PBMCs. The receptors derive from a girl aged 2 to 9 in good health and CMV-seropositive. CDR3s include the opening cysteine and the closing phenylalanine or tryptophan. Each record gives: V gene, D gene, J gene, CDR3 DNA, CDR3 protein. A D gene is named only where the DNA matches it firmly.

TRBV5-1,TRBD2,TRBJ2-3,TGCGCCAGCAGCTTCGGGACTAGCGGCACAGATACGCAGTATTTT,CASSFGTSGTDTQYF
TRBV19,TRBD1,TRBJ1-5,TGTGCCAGTAGTATGTCGGGCACAGGGGAGCCCCAGCATTTT,CASSMSGTGEPQHF
TRBV10-3,.,TRBJ2-7,TGTGCCATCAGCACCGGGACTCGGGGCTACGAGCAGTACTTC,CAISTGTRGYEQYF
TRBV28,.,TRBJ1-2,TGTGCCAGCAGGGCCGGGGGCTACACCTTC,CASRAGGYTF
TRBV28,.,TRBJ2-1,TGTGCCAGCAGTTTAGTTGATACAGGGACTGAGCAGTTCTTC,CASSLVDTGTEQFF
TRBV18,.,TRBJ2-2,TGTGCCAGCTCAGAGGGTCCGTACACCGGGGAGCTGTTTTTT,CASSEGPYTGELFF
TRBV4-1,.,TRBJ1-1,TGCGCCAGCAGCCCCTTACAGGGCCCTAACACTGAAGCTTTCTTT,CASSPLQGPNTEAFF
TRBV4-1,.,TRBJ1-3,TGCGCCAGCAGCCAAGACTTTGAGGCCACTGGAAACACCATATATTTT,CASSQDFEATGNTIYF
TRBV18,TRBD1,TRBJ1-4,TGTGCCAGCTCCGCGGGACAGGGAGGCGAAAAACTGTTTTTT,CASSAGQGGEKLFF
TRBV5-4,TRBD1,TRBJ2-5,TGTGCCAGCAGCTCAGGGGGAATCGAAGAGACCCAGTACTTC,CASSSGGIEETQYF
TRBV28,.,TRBJ2-7,TGTGCCAGCAGTCAGGACACCCTAGAGCAGTACTTC,CASSQDTLEQYF
TRBV15,.,TRBJ2-5,TGTGCCACCAGCAGAGATCTAGGGGGAGAGACCCAGTACTTC,CATSRDLGGETQYF
TRBV27,TRBD2,TRBJ2-7,TGTGCCAGCAGTCAGACGGGAGGATACGAGCAGTACTTC,CASSQTGGYEQYF
TRBV2,.,TRBJ2-7,TGTGCCAGCAGGGCCGGGGTGGTAGCCTACGAGCAGTACTTC,CASRAGVVAYEQYF
TRBV5-1,TRBD1,TRBJ1-2,TGCGCCAGCAGCTTGGGGGGACAGAACTATGGCTACACCTTC,CASSLGGQNYGYTF
TRBV27,.,TRBJ2-7,TGTGCCAGCAGCTACCGATCGACAGTTCCCATAGAGCAGTACTTC,CASSYRSTVPIEQYF
TRBV28,TRBD1,TRBJ1-5,TGTGCCAGCAGTTTGATACAGGGGGCGCCCGGGGGGCAGCCCCAGCATTTT,CASSLIQGAPGGQPQHF
TRBV28,TRBD2,TRBJ2-5,TGTGCCAGCAGTTTATGGGGGGGGGTTGAGACCCAGTACTTC,CASSLWGGVETQYF
TRBV30,TRBD2,TRBJ2-5,TGTGCCTGGAGTGACGGGACTAGCGTAATAGAGACCCAGTACTTC,CAWSDGTSVIETQYF
TRBV9,.,TRBJ2-1,TGTGCCAGCAGCGTACGCGGGACTCCCGACAATGAGCAGTTCTTC,CASSVRGTPDNEQFF
TRBV6-6,.,TRBJ2-2,TGTGCCAGCAGTTACGATTACCGGGAGACCAGGCGGGAGCTGTTTTTT,CASSYDYRETRRELFF
TRBV5-1,TRBD1,TRBJ2-7,TGCGCCAGCAGACCGACAGGGACAGGCGCGTCCCTCTTCTACGAGCAGTACTTC,CASRPTGTGASLFYEQYF
TRBV6-5,.,TRBJ2-1,TGTGCCAGCAGTAGCCGACAGGTCTCCTACAATGAGCAGTTCTTC,CASSSRQVSYNEQFF
TRBV27,TRBD2,TRBJ2-1,TGTGCCAGCAGCTGGATTAGCGGGAGCTCCTACAATGAGCAGTTCTTC,CASSWISGSSYNEQFF
TRBV6-1,TRBD1,TRBJ2-3,TGTGCCAGCAGTGGACAGGGGGCGGGAAGTTCCGTATTAACAGATACGCAGTATTTT,CASSGQGAGSSVLTDTQYF
TRBV7-7,TRBD1,TRBJ2-5,TGTGCTAGCAGCCGTACCTACAGGGGGCCAGAGACCCAGTACTTC,CASSRTYRGPETQYF
TRBV7-8,TRBD1,TRBJ2-7,TGTGCCAGTGCCCCCCCGACAGGGGTCTACGAGCAGTACTTC,CASAPPTGVYEQYF
TRBV5-4,TRBD1,TRBJ2-5,TGTGCCAGCAGCCTCGGACAGGGCATAGAGACCCAGTACTTC,CASSLGQGIETQYF
TRBV5-4,.,TRBJ1-4,TGTGCCAGCAGCTTCTGGGAGCAGGAAAAACTGTTTTTT,CASSFWEQEKLFF
TRBV25-1,.,TRBJ1-2,TGTGCCAGCAGTGACCTCACTTATGGCTACACCTTC,CASSDLTYGYTF
TRBV5-1,.,TRBJ1-3,TGCGCCAGCAGCTTGGACAGCCACTCTGGAAACACCATATATTTT,CASSLDSHSGNTIYF
TRBV27,.,TRBJ1-2,TGTGCCAGCAGCCAATATGACGGACAGCCCTATGGCTACACCTTC,CASSQYDGQPYGYTF
TRBV5-6,.,TRBJ2-3,TGTGCCAGCAGCTTGCCCGGGACAAACACAGATACGCAGTATTTT,CASSLPGTNTDTQYF
TRBV11-3,.,TRBJ1-1,TGTGCCAGCAGCTTGGGGACGGGACATCCGAACACTGAAGCTTTCTTT,CASSLGTGHPNTEAFF
TRBV27,TRBD1,TRBJ1-2,TGTGCCAGCAGCCGCGGACAGGAGAGATACTATGGCTACACCTTC,CASSRGQERYYGYTF
TRBV11-2,.,TRBJ1-3,TGTGCCAGCAGCTTAGATTGGGTTGACAGAGCTGGAAACACCATATATTTT,CASSLDWVDRAGNTIYF
TRBV6-5,.,TRBJ1-2,TGTGCCAGCAGTTACTCGACAGAGACCTATGGCTACACCTTC,CASSYSTETYGYTF
TRBV19,.,TRBJ1-2,TGTGCCAGCAGCCGGGGATCTAACTATGGCTACACCTTC,CASSRGSNYGYTF
TRBV27,TRBD1,TRBJ1-2,TGTGCCAGCAGTCTACAGGGGTCTCATGGCTACACCTTC,CASSLQGSHGYTF
TRBV28,.,TRBJ2-7,TGTGCCAGCAGTTCCGTCCCGAGGGGGGAGCAGTACTTC,CASSSVPRGEQYF
TRBV29-1,.,TRBJ1-1,.,CSVGQGAGSFF
TRBV7-9,TRBD1,TRBJ2-3,TGTGCCAACAGCTTCAGCCCGGGACAGGGAGGGGATACGCAGTATTTT,CANSFSPGQGGDTQYF
TRBV25-1,.,TRBJ2-3,TGTGCCAGCAGTACACTACTACCCCGGCAGTATTTT,CASSTLLPRQYF
TRBV2,TRBD1,TRBJ2-7,TGTGCCAGCAATTCGCTGGACAGGGGTTACGAGCAGTACTTC,CASNSLDRGYEQYF
TRBV4-2,TRBD2,TRBJ2-1,TGTGCCAGCAGCAAAATCAGCGGGAGAGTCGACAATGAGCAGTTCTTC,CASSKISGRVDNEQFF
TRBV5-1,TRBD1,TRBJ2-2,TGCGCCAGCAGCTTGGGTCTCCGACAGGGGGCGACCGGGGAGCTGTTTTTT,CASSLGLRQGATGELFF
TRBV4-1,.,TRBJ1-4,TGCGCCAGCAGCCAAGAAGGAAGCAGGGGCCCCGCTTTTACAACTAATGAAAAACTGTTTTTT,CASSQEGSRGPAFTTNEKLFF
TRBV11-2,TRBD2,TRBJ2-5,TGTGCCAGCAGCCCAGGGGGTCTAGCGGGAACGGGGGAGACCCAGTACTTC,CASSPGGLAGTGETQYF
TRBV19,TRBD1,TRBJ1-1,TGTGCCAGTTCTGACAGGGGGCAAACTGAAGCTTTCTTT,CASSDRGQTEAFF
TRBV6-5,.,TRBJ2-7,TGTGCCAGCAGGACAGGTCACGAGCAGTACTTC,CASRTGHEQYF
TRBV19,TRBD1,TRBJ2-7,TGTGCCAGTAGCGGACAGGGGAAGGTCTACGAGCAGTACTTC,CASSGQGKVYEQYF
TRBV18,.,TRBJ2-7,TGTGCCAGCTCGCCCGATAGCGGCTACGAGCAGTACTTC,CASSPDSGYEQYF
TRBV5-4,TRBD2,TRBJ2-3,TGTGCCAGCAGCTTTAGGACTAGCGGTACAGATACGCAGTATTTT,CASSFRTSGTDTQYF